This T cell receptor beta chain is drawn from a study of OX40 agonist ivuxolimab in advanced cancers. Trimming took 6 bases from V and 0 from J; bases not matched to a gene: 14. The CDR3 contains 19 residues. Germline values: CDR1 LNHDA, CDR2 SQIVND (reference sequence). The data were produced by immunoSEQ multiplex PCR, yet TCRdb's version contains in-frame clones alone and is incomplete. The sample carries around 35,000 clones, roughly 90% recorded once. The sequencing used CD4+ or CD8+ T cells sorted from blood, collected in a trial of the OX40 agonist ivuxolimab. This TCR was recovered from an adult with an advanced solid tumor such as melanoma, head and neck, liver or kidney cancer. The chain links TRBV19 to TRBJ2-1; 10 nucleotides align to TRBD2. The CDR3 nucleotides are TGTGCCAGTAGAATTGTCGGGACTAGCGCCGCCAGCTCCTACAATGAGCAGTTCTTC. Translation gives CASRIVGTSAASSYNEQFF.